A selection of T cell receptor beta chains follows, all from one sample in a study of cytomegalovirus exposure and HLA in healthy donors. Sequencing was performed with immunoSEQ multiplex PCR; in TCRdb, only in-frame clones are kept and a portion is missing. The table lists about 130,000 clones, about 80% of them singletons. Sequencing used PBMCs. Receptors were obtained from a woman aged 35 to 49 in good health and CMV-seronegative. The CDR3 runs from the conserved cysteine through the conserved F or W. D genes are given only for firm matches. Rows may omit the clone size; those that give it use once, few, many or a size class.

j_call clone_size v_call d_call cdr3_nt cdr3_aa
TRBJ2-3 once TRBV27 . TGTGCCAGCAGTTTACAATTCACAGATACGCAGTATTTT CASSLQFTDTQYF
TRBJ1-2 . TRBV28 TRBD1 TGTGCCAGCAGACAAGCCGGGACAGATACTAACTATGGCTTCACCTTC CASRQAGTDTNYGFTF
TRBJ2-1 . TRBV28 . TGTGCCAGCAGTTTAACAGGGCCAAGGGGTAATGAGCAGTTCTTC CASSLTGPRGNEQFF
TRBJ2-7 . TRBV5-1 . TGCGCCAGCAGCTTGGGGAGGGTCGACGAGCAGTACTTC CASSLGRVDEQYF
TRBJ2-3 . TRBV6-5 TRBD1 TGTGCCAGCAGGCCGGGACAGGCCACAGATACGCAGTATTTT CASRPGQATDTQYF
TRBJ2-1 once TRBV28 . TGTGCCAGCAGCTCTCTAGGGGGATACAATGAGCAGTTCTTC CASSSLGGYNEQFF
TRBJ1-4 . TRBV6-6 TRBD1 TGTGCCAGCAGTTACGGACAGGGAGCTAATGAAAAACTGTTTTTT CASSYGQGANEKLFF
TRBJ1-1 . TRBV29-1 . TGCAGCGTCGAGGAGGGCGGGGCAGCTGAAGCTTTCTTT CSVEEGGAAEAFF
TRBJ2-7 . TRBV4-1 TRBD1 TGCGCCAGCAGATCCGGGACAGGGTCATGGGAGCAGTACTTC CASRSGTGSWEQYF
TRBJ1-1 . TRBV29-1 TRBD1 TGCAGCGTTGAGGCGACAGGGGCGAACACTGAAGCTTTCTTT CSVEATGANTEAFF
TRBJ1-4 . TRBV6-5 TRBD1 TGTGCCAGCAGTTACAGTGGGACAGGGGGTGATGAAAAACTGTTTTTT CASSYSGTGGDEKLFF
TRBJ2-7 . TRBV7-6 TRBD1 TGTGCCAGCAGCTTAGCCATTGACAGGGGGCGCGGCGAGCAGTACTTC CASSLAIDRGRGEQYF
TRBJ2-4 . TRBV7-8 . TGTGCCAGCAGCTTAGCCAGGGCCCTAGCCAAAAACATTCAGTACTTC CASSLARALAKNIQYF
TRBJ1-5 . TRBV19 . TGTGCCAGTAGTATGGGGGCCGCGGGTCAGCCCCAGCATTTT CASSMGAAGQPQHF
TRBJ1-1 . TRBV7-2 . TGTGCCAGCAGCTTAAGGGGCGAGAGGTCCGTGAACACTGAAGCTTTCTTT CASSLRGERSVNTEAFF
TRBJ2-2 . TRBV19 . TGTGCCAGTAGTGCGAGCAGGGGCCTCCCGAACACCGGGGAGCTGTTTTTT CASSASRGLPNTGELFF
TRBJ1-3 . TRBV27 TRBD1 TGTGCCAGCAGTTCCCCCGGGACAGCGAGTCATTTTGCTGGAAACACCATATATTTT CASSSPGTASHFAGNTIYF
TRBJ2-3 few TRBV6-4 TRBD2 TGTGCCAGCAGTGACGGCGGGGGAGCAGATACGCAGTATTTT CASSDGGGADTQYF
TRBJ2-2 once TRBV7-2 . TGTGCCAGCAGCCATCGGCCCTCGGGTAGCACCGGGGAGCTGTTTTTT CASSHRPSGSTGELFF